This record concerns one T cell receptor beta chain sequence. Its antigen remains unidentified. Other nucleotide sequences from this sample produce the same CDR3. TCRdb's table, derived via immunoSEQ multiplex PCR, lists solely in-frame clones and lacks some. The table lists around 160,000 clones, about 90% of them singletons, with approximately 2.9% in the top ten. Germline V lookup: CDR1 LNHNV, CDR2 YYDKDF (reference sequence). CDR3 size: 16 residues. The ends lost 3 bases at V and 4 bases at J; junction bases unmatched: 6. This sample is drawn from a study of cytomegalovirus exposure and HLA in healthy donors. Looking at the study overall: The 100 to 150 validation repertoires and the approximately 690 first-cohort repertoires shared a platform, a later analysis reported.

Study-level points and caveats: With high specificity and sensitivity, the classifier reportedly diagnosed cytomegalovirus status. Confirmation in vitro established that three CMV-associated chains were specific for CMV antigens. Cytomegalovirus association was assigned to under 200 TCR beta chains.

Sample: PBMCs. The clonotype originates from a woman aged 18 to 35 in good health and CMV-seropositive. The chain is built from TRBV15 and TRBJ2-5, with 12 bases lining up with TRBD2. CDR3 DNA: TGTGCCACCAGCAGGGCGGGACTAGCGGGTGGAGAGACCCAGTACTTC. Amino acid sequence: CATSRAGLAGGETQYF.